The rows below give T cell receptor beta chains drawn from one sample of a study of human T cells and chemical hapten exposure. MiXCR was run by TCRdb on the RACE reads, yielding one entry per CDR3 protein. Of fewer than 60,000 distinct CDR3 sequences listed, less than 9.5% are singletons. The sample in question was whole blood, obtained in connection with sensitization to the hapten diphenylcyclopropenone (DPC). The origin of the receptors is a woman aged 50 to 65 with alopecia areata. Some clones in this sample may be carry-over from other donors' samples. Both conserved end residues are part of each CDR3. Each record gives: CDR3 length, J gene, clone size, V gene, D gene, CDR3 protein, CDR3 DNA. The D gene is left open where the match is weak. Not all rows give a size; the values are once, few, many and, for expanded clones, a class.

cdr3_length: 17
j_call: TRBJ1-1
clone_size: many
v_call: TRBV3-1
d_call: TRBD1
cdr3_aa: CASSPLGDRGRGTEAFF
cdr3_nt: TGTGCCAGCAGCCCCCTTGGGGACAGGGGGCGAGGTACTGAAGCTTTCTTT

cdr3_length: 15
j_call: TRBJ2-3
clone_size: many
v_call: TRBV7-9
d_call: .
cdr3_aa: CASSQRRGSGDTQYF
cdr3_nt: TGTGCCAGCAGCCAACGCCGGGGGAGCGGAGATACGCAGTATTTT

cdr3_length: 15
j_call: TRBJ2-4
clone_size: many
v_call: TRBV12-3/TRBV12-4
d_call: .
cdr3_aa: CASSLFGSAKNIQYF
cdr3_nt: TGTGCCAGCAGTTTATTTGGGAGCGCCAAAAACATTCAGTACTTC

cdr3_length: 14
j_call: TRBJ2-1
clone_size: many
v_call: TRBV28
d_call: .
cdr3_aa: CASSFFRSLHEQFF
cdr3_nt: TGTGCCAGCAGTTTCTTTCGTTCGCTCCATGAGCAGTTCTTC

cdr3_length: 14
j_call: TRBJ1-6
clone_size: many
v_call: TRBV2
d_call: TRBD1
cdr3_aa: CASRTDRGFSPLHF
cdr3_nt: TGTGCCAGCCGCACCGACAGGGGGTTTTCACCCCTCCACTTT

cdr3_length: 11
j_call: TRBJ2-7
clone_size: many
v_call: TRBV2
d_call: .
cdr3_aa: CASSVVVEQYF
cdr3_nt: TGTGCCAGCTCAGTGGTAGTAGAGCAGTACTTC

cdr3_length: 15
j_call: TRBJ1-5
clone_size: .
v_call: TRBV28
d_call: .
cdr3_aa: CASSLRQGGNQPQHF
cdr3_nt: TGTGCCAGCAGTTTACGGCAGGGCGGCAATCAGCCCCAGCATTTT

cdr3_length: 12
j_call: TRBJ2-1
clone_size: many
v_call: TRBV3-1
d_call: .
cdr3_aa: CASSFSGGGQFF
cdr3_nt: TGTGCCAGCAGTTTTAGCGGAGGAGGGCAGTTCTTC

cdr3_length: 14
j_call: TRBJ2-7
clone_size: few
v_call: TRBV5-1
d_call: .
cdr3_aa: CASSFGDTAYEQYF
cdr3_nt: TGCGCCAGCAGCTTTGGAGACACTGCCTACGAGCAGTACTTC

cdr3_length: 15
j_call: TRBJ2-3
clone_size: many
v_call: TRBV7-8
d_call: TRBD1
cdr3_aa: CASSFRTGSTDTQYF
cdr3_nt: TGTGCCAGCAGCTTTCGGACAGGAAGCACAGATACGCAGTATTTT

cdr3_length: 16
j_call: TRBJ2-5
clone_size: many
v_call: TRBV5-5
d_call: TRBD1
cdr3_aa: CASSLRTGGSQETQYF
cdr3_nt: TGTGCCAGCAGCTTGCGGACAGGGGGTAGCCAAGAGACCCAGTACTTC

cdr3_length: 16
j_call: TRBJ1-5
clone_size: .
v_call: TRBV12-3/TRBV12-4
d_call: .
cdr3_aa: CASSLGGQVGGQPQHF
cdr3_nt: TGTGCCAGCAGTTTGGGTGGACAAGTTGGGGGTCAGCCCCAGCATTTT

cdr3_length: 14
j_call: TRBJ1-5
clone_size: many
v_call: TRBV6-1
d_call: .
cdr3_aa: CASSGELSNQPQHF
cdr3_nt: TGTGCCAGCAGTGGAGAATTAAGCAATCAGCCCCAGCATTTT

cdr3_length: 15
j_call: TRBJ2-1
clone_size: many
v_call: TRBV12-3/TRBV12-4
d_call: .
cdr3_aa: CASSKTPLTYNEQFF
cdr3_nt: TGTGCCAGCAGCAAAACCCCACTCACCTACAATGAGCAGTTCTTC

cdr3_length: 15
j_call: TRBJ1-6
clone_size: many
v_call: TRBV20-1
d_call: .
cdr3_aa: CSAWAWGSYNSPLHF
cdr3_nt: TGCAGTGCGTGGGCGTGGGGTTCCTATAATTCACCCCTCCACTTT

cdr3_length: 13
j_call: TRBJ2-7
clone_size: .
v_call: TRBV29-1
d_call: TRBD1
cdr3_aa: CSVKRTGGDEQYF
cdr3_nt: TGCAGCGTAAAACGGACAGGGGGAGACGAGCAGTACTTC

cdr3_length: 14
j_call: TRBJ2-1
clone_size: many
v_call: TRBV9
d_call: .
cdr3_aa: CASSSPSNLDEQFF
cdr3_nt: TGTGCCAGCAGCAGCCCCTCGAATTTGGATGAGCAGTTCTTC

cdr3_length: 14
j_call: TRBJ2-7
clone_size: many
v_call: TRBV4-3
d_call: .
cdr3_aa: CASSQQIRGYEQYF
cdr3_nt: TGCGCCAGCAGCCAGCAGATCCGGGGTTACGAGCAGTACTTC

cdr3_length: 18
j_call: TRBJ2-1
clone_size: .
v_call: TRBV7-2
d_call: TRBD2
cdr3_aa: CASSLVYTPGLVGNEQFF
cdr3_nt: TGTGCCAGCAGCTTAGTCTACACTCCGGGACTAGTAGGAAATGAGCAGTTCTTC

cdr3_length: 15
j_call: TRBJ2-5
clone_size: few
v_call: TRBV10-3
d_call: TRBD1
cdr3_aa: CAISEGTGARETQYF
cdr3_nt: TGTGCCATCAGCGAAGGGACAGGGGCGCGAGAGACCCAGTACTTC

cdr3_length: 19
j_call: TRBJ2-6
clone_size: many
v_call: TRBV27
d_call: TRBD1
cdr3_aa: CASSTKQGSVTSGANVLTF
cdr3_nt: TGTGCCAGCAGTACGAAACAGGGGTCCGTCACCTCTGGGGCCAACGTCCTGACTTTC

cdr3_length: 18
j_call: TRBJ2-1
clone_size: once
v_call: TRBV5-1
d_call: TRBD2
cdr3_aa: CASSPSGGASSSYNEQFF
cdr3_nt: TGCGCCAGCAGCCCGAGCGGGGGCGCCTCAAGCTCCTACAATGAGCAGTTCTTC

cdr3_length: 16
j_call: TRBJ2-1
clone_size: many
v_call: TRBV12-3/TRBV12-4
d_call: TRBD2
cdr3_aa: CASSTPGTSGSNEQFF
cdr3_nt: TGTGCCAGCAGTACCCCCGGGACTAGCGGGAGCAATGAGCAGTTCTTC

cdr3_length: 15
j_call: TRBJ2-3
clone_size: many
v_call: TRBV11-2
d_call: .
cdr3_aa: CASSLDGGAADTQYF
cdr3_nt: TGTGCCAGCAGCTTAGATGGTGGGGCAGCAGATACGCAGTATTTT

cdr3_length: 14
j_call: TRBJ1-1
clone_size: .
v_call: TRBV5-4
d_call: .
cdr3_aa: CASSLAGRGTEAFF
cdr3_nt: TGTGCCAGCAGCTTGGCGGGGCGGGGCACTGAAGCTTTCTTT

cdr3_length: 16
j_call: TRBJ2-1
clone_size: .
v_call: TRBV28
d_call: .
cdr3_aa: CASSSSGRSSYNEQFF
cdr3_nt: TGTGCCAGCAGTTCATCTGGGAGAAGCTCCTACAATGAGCAGTTCTTC

cdr3_length: 15
j_call: TRBJ2-7
clone_size: few
v_call: TRBV3-1
d_call: TRBD2
cdr3_aa: CASSHLIAGAGEQYF
cdr3_nt: TGTGCCAGCAGCCACCTCATAGCGGGAGCTGGTGAGCAGTACTTC

cdr3_length: 13
j_call: TRBJ1-2
clone_size: .
v_call: TRBV4-3
d_call: .
cdr3_aa: CASSQARSDGYTF
cdr3_nt: TGCGCCAGCAGCCAAGCGAGGTCTGATGGCTACACCTTC

cdr3_length: 18
j_call: TRBJ2-2
clone_size: .
v_call: TRBV12-3/TRBV12-4
d_call: TRBD1
cdr3_aa: CASSSRGRMNANTGELFF
cdr3_nt: TGTGCCAGCAGTTCGAGGGGGCGAATGAACGCTAACACCGGGGAGCTGTTTTTT

cdr3_length: 16
j_call: TRBJ2-2
clone_size: .
v_call: TRBV2
d_call: TRBD1
cdr3_aa: CASTPDRVGRTGELFF
cdr3_nt: TGTGCCAGCACCCCGGACAGGGTAGGCCGGACCGGGGAGCTGTTTTTT

cdr3_length: 16
j_call: TRBJ2-5
clone_size: many
v_call: TRBV6-2/TRBV6-3
d_call: .
cdr3_aa: CASSWNRKSSQETQYF
cdr3_nt: TGTGCCAGCAGTTGGAACAGGAAAAGTTCCCAAGAGACCCAGTACTTC

cdr3_length: 14
j_call: TRBJ2-3
clone_size: many
v_call: TRBV11-2
d_call: .
cdr3_aa: CASSLDKGTDTQYF
cdr3_nt: TGTGCCAGCAGCTTAGATAAGGGCACAGATACGCAGTATTTT

cdr3_length: 11
j_call: TRBJ2-5
clone_size: few
v_call: TRBV11-2
d_call: .
cdr3_aa: CASSLEETQYF
cdr3_nt: TGTGCCAGCAGCTTAGAAGAGACCCAGTACTTC

cdr3_length: 14
j_call: TRBJ2-7
clone_size: few
v_call: TRBV11-3
d_call: .
cdr3_aa: CASSLDGMSYEQYF
cdr3_nt: TGTGCCAGCAGCTTAGATGGAATGTCCTACGAGCAGTACTTC

cdr3_length: 15
j_call: TRBJ1-1
clone_size: many
v_call: TRBV9
d_call: .
cdr3_aa: CASSVGIGLNTEAFF
cdr3_nt: TGTGCCAGCAGCGTAGGAATAGGGTTGAACACTGAAGCTTTCTTT

cdr3_length: 14
j_call: TRBJ1-4
clone_size: few
v_call: TRBV2
d_call: .
cdr3_aa: CASSERVRGEKLFF
cdr3_nt: TGTGCCAGCAGTGAAAGGGTTCGCGGTGAAAAACTGTTTTTT

cdr3_length: 13
j_call: TRBJ2-3
clone_size: few
v_call: TRBV29-1
d_call: TRBD2
cdr3_aa: CSPRLAATDTQYF
cdr3_nt: TGCAGCCCAAGACTAGCGGCCACAGATACGCAGTATTTT

cdr3_length: 16
j_call: TRBJ2-3
clone_size: .
v_call: TRBV14
d_call: TRBD1
cdr3_aa: CASSFAGTGATDTQYF
cdr3_nt: TGTGCCAGCAGCTTCGCCGGGACAGGGGCCACAGATACGCAGTATTTT

cdr3_length: 12
j_call: TRBJ1-2
clone_size: .
v_call: TRBV2
d_call: .
cdr3_aa: CASSEENYGYTF
cdr3_nt: TGTGCCAGCAGTGAGGAGAACTATGGCTACACCTTC